This T cell receptor beta chain originates from a study of early T cells in non-severe SARS-CoV-2 infection. Overall study: Alpha and beta chains were unpaired, from unsorted whole-blood bulk RNA. Study results and caveats: In VDJdb matching, anti-spike CD8 responses were favored while private and CD4 specificities went missing.

Trimming took 6 bases from V and 6 from J, leaving 8 bases between them. The CDR3 consists of 11 residues. Germline V gene lookup returns CDR1 SQVTM and CDR2 ANQGSEA. This clonotype occurred many times. Its matching antigen is unknown. Individual cDNA molecules carried attached unique molecular identifiers. One entry per CDR3 protein results from TCRdb running MiXCR on the 5' RACE reads. The table has tens of thousands of distinct CDR3 sequences, around 12% seen once. The sequencing input was whole blood. This receptor was identified in an adult who was a healthcare worker with PCR-confirmed SARS-CoV-2 infection or an uninfected control (not recorded which). The chain combines TRBV29-1 with TRBJ1-4, with no clear D. This chain's CDR3 is CSVLEYEKLFF. DNA for the CDR3: TGCAGCGTCCTAGAGTATGAAAAACTGTTTTTT.